The clone carrying this T cell receptor (beta chain) was picked up many times. This sample stems from a study of blood T cells in healthy people across ages. The CDR3 runs to 15 residues. The ends lost 5 bases at V and 4 bases at J; junction bases unmatched: 8. Germline V CDR1 and CDR2: SGHTA, FQGNSA. Primers used in a second PCR of roughly 7 to 12 cycles were a sample-barcoded 5' primer and a J-beta primer mix. TCRdb re-analysed the 5' RACE reads in MiXCR, keeping a single row per CDR3 protein. The repertoire has about 930,000 distinct CDR3 sequences, almost 30% of them found once; the top ten carry around 9.6%. The sample was also reused in another study, on T cells of mothers and their children.

Sequencing was done on a sample of blood. The chain recombines TRBV7-2 with TRBJ2-7; 10 positions agree with TRBD2. The clonotype comes from a woman between 35 and 50 years old in good health. CDR3 sequence: CASSPQAGGPYEQYF. CDR3 DNA sequence: TGTGCCAGCAGCCCCCAAGCGGGGGGGCCGTACGAGCAGTACTTC.